The rows below give T cell receptor beta chains drawn from one sample of a study of blood T cell repertoires in COVID-19. TCRdb's table, derived via immunoSEQ multiplex PCR, lists solely in-frame clones and lacks some. The sample records 200,000 to 250,000 clones, roughly four fifths being singletons. Sequenced sample: PBMCs or T cells enriched from blood (not recorded which). Receptors were obtained from a middle-aged woman who had been exposed to COVID-19. CDR3s include the opening cysteine and the closing phenylalanine or tryptophan. D genes are given only for firm matches. Only part of the rows carry a size: once, few, many, or a class if the clone is expanded.

clone_size	v_call	j_call	cdr3_length	d_call	cdr3_nt	cdr3_aa
NA	TRBV6-5	TRBJ2-6	16	NA	TGTGCCAGCAGTTACGGACAAGTCTCTGGGGCCAACGTCCTGACTTTC	CASSYGQVSGANVLTF
once	TRBV6-2/TRBV6-3	TRBJ1-2	12	NA	TGTGCCAGCAGTTCGCAGGGCTATGGCTACACCTTC	CASSSQGYGYTF
NA	TRBV28	TRBJ1-5	14	TRBD1	TGTGCCACCGTGGGACAGGGAAGCAATCAGCCCCAGCATTTT	CATVGQGSNQPQHF
once	TRBV28	TRBJ1-5	15	TRBD1	TGTGCCAGCAGTTTGGAACAGGGGGGAATCCAGCCCCAGCATTTT	CASSLEQGGIQPQHF
NA	TRBV5-4	TRBJ2-3	15	TRBD2	TGTGCCAGCAGCTACCGAGGGAGGGGCACAGATACGCAGTATTTT	CASSYRGRGTDTQYF
few	TRBV13	TRBJ2-1	18	TRBD2	TGTGCCAGCAGCCCCGGGACTAGCGGGCCTCGCTCCTACAATGAGCAGTTCTTC	CASSPGTSGPRSYNEQFF
NA	TRBV28	TRBJ1-2	14	NA	TGTGCCAGCGGAACTACAGGGCTTGTGGAGAGCTACACCTTC	CASGTTGLVESYTF
NA	TRBV10-1	TRBJ1-5	17	NA	TGCGCCAGCATGATCCCCCAATGGGGGGAAAGCAATCAGCCCCAGCATTTT	CASMIPQWGESNQPQHF
few	TRBV4-2	TRBJ1-5	17	TRBD1	TGTGCCAGCAGCCAAGCTGGGCCAGGGGGACTGAATCAGCCCCAGCATTTT	CASSQAGPGGLNQPQHF
once	TRBV7-8	TRBJ2-4	16	TRBD1	TGTGCCAGCAGCTTCCGGGACAGACTAGCCAAAAACATTCAGTACTTC	CASSFRDRLAKNIQYF
NA	TRBV2	TRBJ1-6	14	NA	TGTGCCAGCAGTGTCGGCGGCGGGGGTTCACCCCTCCACTTT	CASSVGGGGSPLHF
NA	TRBV3-1/TRBV3-2	TRBJ2-3	17	NA	TGTGCCAGCAGCCAAGGATCGACAGGAACTAGCACAGATACGCAGTATTTT	CASSQGSTGTSTDTQYF
NA	TRBV10-2	TRBJ1-5	15	TRBD1	TGCGCCAGCAGTGAGCGGACAGGACGGGGGCAGCCCCAGCATTTT	CASSERTGRGQPQHF
NA	TRBV4-1	TRBJ1-6	20	NA	TGCGCCAGCAGCCAAGACCTAGGGCCCAGGGAAGGCTCCTATAATTCACCCCTCCACTTT	CASSQDLGPREGSYNSPLHF
NA	TRBV7-3	TRBJ2-2	15	TRBD1	TGTGCCAGCAGCTCGACAGGGTCGGAGACCGGGGAGCTGTTTTTT	CASSSTGSETGELFF
NA	TRBV7-6	TRBJ2-1	15	TRBD2	TGTGCCAGCAGCCCAGCGGGGGGGGTATACAATGAGCAGTTCTTC	CASSPAGGVYNEQFF
few	TRBV18	TRBJ1-1	13	NA	TGTGCCAGCGCCTCCGAGTCCGGGGGAAAGGCTTTCTTT	CASASESGGKAFF
NA	TRBV5-5	TRBJ1-1	14	NA	TGTGCCAGCAGAGGAGTCAGACGGGACACTGAAGCTTTCTTT	CASRGVRRDTEAFF
once	TRBV7-3	TRBJ2-3	16	NA	TGTGCCAGCAGCTTAAATAGCGGACTCCGCACAGATACGCAGTATTTT	CASSLNSGLRTDTQYF
many	TRBV4-1	TRBJ2-5	14	NA	TGCGCCAGCAGCCGTAACAGGGTTGCAGAGACCCAGTACTTC	CASSRNRVAETQYF
few	TRBV11-2	TRBJ2-3	14	NA	TGTGCCAGCAGCTTAGTAGGACACACAGATACGCAGTATTTT	CASSLVGHTDTQYF
NA	TRBV5-1	TRBJ1-1	16	TRBD1	TGCGCCAGCAGCTTGGGTATGGGACAGGGGAACACTGAAGCTTTCTTT	CASSLGMGQGNTEAFF
NA	TRBV18	TRBJ2-7	15	NA	TGTGCCAGCTCACCTTCGTCCCCGGGGGTCTACGAGCAGTACTTC	CASSPSSPGVYEQYF
NA	TRBV6-2/TRBV6-3	TRBJ1-5	20	TRBD1	TGTGCCAGCAGTTATATTGTGGACAGGGGGCTGATACCTAGCAATCAGCCCCAGCATTTT	CASSYIVDRGLIPSNQPQHF
NA	TRBV19	TRBJ1-2	10	NA	TGTGCCAGCGGGGTTGATGGCTACACCTTC	CASGVDGYTF
NA	TRBV5-4	TRBJ2-2	14	NA	TGTGCCAGCAGCTTGGTCGGACAGACCGGGGAGCTGTTTTTT	CASSLVGQTGELFF
NA	TRBV7-9	TRBJ1-1	15	TRBD1	TGTGCCAGCAGCCCCAGGACAGGGGGTCTCTCTGAAGCTTTCTTT	CASSPRTGGLSEAFF
NA	TRBV9	TRBJ1-1	15	TRBD1	TGTGCCAGCAGCGTAGGGGGCACAGGGGACACTGAAGCTTTCTTT	CASSVGGTGDTEAFF
NA	TRBV3-1/TRBV3-2	TRBJ1-2	14	NA	TGTGCCAGCAGCCAACAGGGCCCTAGCTATGGCTACACCTTC	CASSQQGPSYGYTF
NA	TRBV29-1	TRBJ1-3	15	TRBD1	TGCAGCGTAAGCCGGGACAGGGGCCCTGGAAACACCATATATTTT	CSVSRDRGPGNTIYF
NA	TRBV7-8	TRBJ2-3	14	NA	TGTGCCAGCAGCTTGACAGGTGGGGCAGATACGCAGTATTTT	CASSLTGGADTQYF
NA	TRBV7-9	TRBJ1-2	13	NA	TGTGCCAGCAGCTTAAAGACAGACCTAACTCGCACCTTC	CASSLKTDLTRTF
few	TRBV6-5	TRBJ2-3	16	NA	TGTGCCAGCAGTTACGGTACAGCCCCTAGCACAGATACGCAGTATTTT	CASSYGTAPSTDTQYF
NA	TRBV7-9	TRBJ2-7	14	NA	TGTGCCAGCAGCTGGGCCTCGGAGGGAGACGAGCAGTACTTC	CASSWASEGDEQYF
NA	TRBV24-1	TRBJ1-6	15	NA	TGTGCCACCAGTGATGGACACCTTGGTAATTCACCCCTCCACTTT	CATSDGHLGNSPLHF
NA	TRBV12-3/TRBV12-4	TRBJ2-1	12	NA	TGTGCCAGCAGTTTACTCCAGGATGAGCAGTTCTTC	CASSLLQDEQFF
NA	TRBV7-9	TRBJ2-3	15	NA	TGTGCCAGCAGCTCCAGGCCCCGCGGGGCAGATACGCAGTATTTT	CASSSRPRGADTQYF
NA	TRBV7-9	TRBJ1-1	14	TRBD1	TGTGCCAGCAGCCCCCAGGACAGGGGAGGTGAAGCTTTCTTT	CASSPQDRGGEAFF
NA	TRBV20-1	TRBJ2-3	14	NA	TGCAGTGCTGGTGGGGCGGGGAGCACAGATACGCAGTATTTT	CSAGGAGSTDTQYF
NA	TRBV7-9	TRBJ1-5	14	TRBD1	TGTGCCAGCAGTTGGACAGGGGCCAATCAGCCCCAGCATTTT	CASSWTGANQPQHF
once	TRBV11-1	TRBJ2-5	14	TRBD1	TGTGCCAGCAGCGCAGGACAGGGACGGGAGACCCAGTACTTC	CASSAGQGRETQYF
NA	TRBV12-3/TRBV12-4	TRBJ1-5	13	TRBD1	TGTGCCAGCAGCCCGCGACAGGGCCAGCCCCAGCATTTT	CASSPRQGQPQHF
NA	TRBV6-1	TRBJ1-5	17	NA	TGTGCCAGCAGTGGAGGGGGGGCAGGCCGGAGCAATCAGCCCCAGCATTTT	CASSGGGAGRSNQPQHF
NA	TRBV7-6	TRBJ1-1	14	TRBD1	TGTGCCAGCAGCTTAGACACAGGGGATACTGAAGCTTTCTTT	CASSLDTGDTEAFF
NA	TRBV5-6	TRBJ2-1	14	NA	TGTGCCAGCAGCTCGGACGGGGGGCTCGGTGAGCAGTTCTTC	CASSSDGGLGEQFF
NA	TRBV5-1	TRBJ2-7	15	TRBD1	TGCGCCAGCAGCTTGGCCGGGACAGGGTTATACGAGCAGTACTTC	CASSLAGTGLYEQYF